The clone carrying this T cell receptor beta chain has at least ten counts. Its antigen is currently unknown. This sample is drawn from a study of T-cell reconstitution after alpha-beta-depleted transplantation in children. Molecular barcoding with unique molecular identifiers was used for the TCRbeta library. TCRdb re-derived calls from the PCR reads in MiXCR, one entry per CDR3 protein. Among 70,000 to 95,000 distinct CDR3 sequences listed, 15% were seen once. Regarding the study as a whole: Where some patients showed high TCRbeta diversity at day 60, it came from recipient T cells and thymic progenitors that had survived. It was reported that alpha-beta T cells came from several hundred expanded graft clones (about two months after transplant).

The receptor's source is a male patient between 2 and 10 years old who had a stem cell transplant for acute lymphoblastic leukemia, so the T cells may come from the graft donor. The sequencing here drew on PBMCs, mostly from graft donor cells, taken 180 days after TCRalphabeta/CD19-depleted stem cell transplant.

The CDR3 bases are TGCGCCAGCAGACCGGGACAGGGGGCACAAGAGACCCAGTACTTC. It encodes CASRPGQGAQETQYF. The chain recombines TRBV5-1 with TRBJ2-5; TRBD1 aligns across 12 bases. Germline trimming cut 5 bases from V and 2 bases from J; bases unmatched to any gene: 4. The length of the CDR3 is 15 residues. Germline V gene data show CDR1 as SGHRS and CDR2 as YFSETQ.